These 11 T cell receptor beta chains were sequenced from one sample in a study of T-cell reconstitution after alpha-beta-depleted transplantation in children. The authors prepared the TCRbeta library with unique molecular identifiers. TCRdb ran MiXCR on the PCR reads and lists one entry per CDR3 protein. The repertoire holds under 850,000 distinct CDR3 sequences, with less than 15% as singletons. Sequencing was performed on PBMCs, taken before TCRalphabeta/CD19-depleted stem cell transplant. The receptors come from a girl aged 2 to 9 with congenital amegakaryocytic thrombocytopenia, due to receive a stem cell transplant.

This clonotype was counted ten times or more. This chain links TRBV7-2 with TRBJ2-1, with TRBD2 identical over 12 bases. CDR3 length equals 16 residues. The V and J ends lost 1 base and 7 bases, in that order; junction bases with no gene match: 5. The germline CDR1 and CDR2 sequences are SGHTA and FQGNSA. The CDR3: CASSLVLAGGFNEQFF. The CDR3 DNA reads TGTGCCAGCAGCTTAGTTCTAGCGGGAGGGTTTAATGAGCAGTTCTTC.

In this sample, this clonotype turned up a few times. The chain recombines TRBV28 with TRBJ2-2; 7 bases match TRBD2. The V gene end was trimmed by 4 bases and the J gene end by 1 base; junction bases not matched to a gene: 3. The germline V gene encodes CDR1 MDHEN and CDR2 SYDVKM. The CDR3 loop spans 15 amino acids. The CDR3 is CASSSVAGNTGELFF. The CDR3 nucleotides are TGTGCCAGCAGTTCTGTAGCGGGGAACACCGGGGAGCTGTTTTTT.

In its sample, this clonotype was seen many times. The chain uses TRBV12-3 or TRBV12-4 and TRBJ2-1; D remains ambiguous. This CDR3 contains 12 residues. V was clipped by 2 bases and J by 8 bases, with 7 bases between them. This CDR3 is CASSLRRHEQFF. The DNA of the CDR3 is TGTGCCAGCAGTTTAAGGCGTCATGAGCAGTTCTTC.

Of note for this clonotype: The junction differs from germline at one of its ends, possibly a read error. V is TRBV5-1 and J is TRBJ2-3; 10 bases are shared with TRBD2. This CDR3 is 15 amino acids long. CDR1 and CDR2 from the germline V gene are SGHRS and YFSETQ. The chain's CDR3 is CASSLAGGSTDTPYF. The CDR3 DNA reads as TGCGCCAGCAGCTTAGCGGGAGGGAGCACAGATACGCCGTATTTT. Drawing the rest from reference TRBV5-1 and TRBJ2-3, the complete variable domain is KAGVTQTPRYLIKTRGQQVTLSCSPISGHRSVSWYQQTPGQGLQFLFEYFSETQRNKGNFPGRFSGRQFSNSRSEMNVSTLELGDSALYLCASSLAGGSTDTPYFGPGTRLTVL.

J is TRBJ2-4 and V is TRBV12-3 or TRBV12-4; D gene uncertain. This CDR3 has 13 amino acids. Trimming took 3 bases from V and 10 from J, leaving 13 bases between them. CDR3: CASSLLQQRIQYF. CDR3 bases: TGTGCCAGCAGTTTGTTGCAGCAGAGAATTCAGTACTTC.

This clonotype was counted a few times. Here the CDR3 reads CASTTGHTEAFF. The CDR3, as DNA: TGTGCCAGCACTACAGGGCACACTGAAGCTTTCTTT. The rearrangement joins TRBV12-3 or TRBV12-4 to TRBJ1-1, with D perhaps matching TRBD1 (6 bases). The length of the CDR3 is 12 residues. Trimming shortened V by 7 bases and J by 3 bases, and 9 bases separated the two germline ends.

This clonotype was counted ten times or more. The chain employs TRBV5-1 and TRBJ1-2; D perhaps matches TRBD1 (6 bases). V was trimmed by 0 bases and J by 4 bases, leaving 10 bases between them. This CDR3 comprises 14 residues. Germline V CDR1 and CDR2: SGHRS, YFSETQ. CDR3 loop: CASSLGGGIYGYTF. The DNA of the CDR3 is TGCGCCAGCAGCTTGGGTGGGGGCATCTATGGCTACACCTTC.

This clonotype was found a few times. The J gene is TRBJ2-5, the V gene TRBV5-1; 9 nucleotides match TRBD1. This CDR3 is 14 amino acids long. With 4 bases clipped from V and 5 bases from J, the junction kept 6 bases outside the gene matches. Germline V gene lookup returns CDR1 SGHRS and CDR2 YFSETQ. The CDR3 DNA reads as TGCGCCAGCAGCCCCGGGACAGGGTTTGAGACCCAGTACTTC. This codes for CASSPGTGFETQYF.

The table lists this clonotype with many counts. This chain uses TRBV6-1 with TRBJ2-2, with 11 bases fitting TRBD2. Germline CDR1 reads MNHNS; CDR2 reads SASEGT. The CDR3 covers 16 residues. The V gene end was trimmed by 5 bases and the J gene end by 4 bases; junction bases not matched to a gene: 6. CDR3 sequence (DNA): TGTGCCAGCAGTACGGGACTAGCGGCAAGCACCGGGGAGCTGTTTTTT. Translated: CASSTGLAASTGELFF.

In this sample, this clonotype turned up many times. The chain joins TRBV12-3 or TRBV12-4 to TRBJ2-2; D remains ambiguous. This CDR3 has 13 amino acids. Trimming pared 3 bases from V and 7 bases from J, leaving 9 bases between. The DNA for the CDR3 is TGTGCCAGCAGTTTCGTCCTCGGCGGGGAGCTGTTTTTT. Protein product: CASSFVLGGELFF.

The rearrangement uses TRBV7-8 and TRBJ1-5; tentatively, D is TRBD1 (5 bases). The CDR3 length is 16 residues. The ends were cut back, 1 base at V and 2 bases at J, with 12 bases in the middle. Germline V gene data show CDR1 as SGHVS and CDR2 as FQNEAQ. The CDR3 is CASSLVGQNGNQPQHF. CDR3 DNA sequence: TGTGCCAGCAGCTTAGTGGGGCAGAATGGCAATCAGCCCCAGCATTTT.